A single sample gave rise to the 3 T cell receptor beta chains below, sequenced in a study of tumor-infiltrating lymphocytes in primary liver carcinoma. Germline DNA was extracted alongside blood RNA, which was obtained from unsorted whole blood. The researchers produced TCR beta cDNA from 400 to 650 ng total RNA with a constant-region primer. Slightly modified ARM-PCR served as the procedure for the TCR beta libraries. These libraries came from three rounds of nested multiplex PCR. Forward primers for TRBV1-TRBV30 and a C-beta reverse primer served the first two PCR rounds, at about 10 cycles each. MiXCR, run by TCRdb on the multiplex PCR reads, gives a single entry per CDR3 protein. This sample yields over 250,000 distinct CDR3 sequences, of which 50% to 60% are seen a single time; about 15% belongs to the top ten. Sequenced input: peripheral blood. Receptor source: a young woman with primary liver carcinoma and hepatitis B virus infection.

This clonotype was found a few times. The chain uses TRBV28 and TRBJ2-7; TRBD2 aligns across 9 bases. Germline trimming cut 6 bases from V and 3 bases from J; bases unmatched to any gene: 6. Germline lookup yields CDR1 MDHEN and CDR2 SYDVKM. This CDR3 spans 14 amino acids. CDR3 region: CASRAGGLIYEQYF. CDR3 DNA sequence: TGTGCCAGCAGGGCGGGAGGGTTAATCTACGAGCAGTACTTC.

There are many counts of this clonotype. The chain couples TRBV29-1 to TRBJ2-1, with TRBD2 matching 9 bases. Germline lookup yields CDR1 SQVTM and CDR2 ANQGSEA. V shed 1 base, J shed 10 bases, and the junction held 11 bases outside the gene matches. The CDR3 runs 15 residues. CDR3: CSVEVLAGGSGEQFF. In DNA, the CDR3 is TGCAGCGTTGAAGTTTTGGCGGGAGGGAGCGGCGAGCAGTTCTTC.

About this clonotype itself: Because it lacks the conserved phenylalanine or tryptophan at the end, this CDR3 is likely a read error. The chain combines TRBV4-1 with TRBJ2-1; TRBD1 might be the D (5 bases). CDR3 length: 15 amino acids. Germline lookup yields CDR1 MGHRA and CDR2 YSYEKL. DNA of the CDR3: TGCGCCAGCAGACAAGATGGCCAGGGTTTCTATGAGCAGTTCTCC. Encoded protein: CASRQDGQGFYEQFS.